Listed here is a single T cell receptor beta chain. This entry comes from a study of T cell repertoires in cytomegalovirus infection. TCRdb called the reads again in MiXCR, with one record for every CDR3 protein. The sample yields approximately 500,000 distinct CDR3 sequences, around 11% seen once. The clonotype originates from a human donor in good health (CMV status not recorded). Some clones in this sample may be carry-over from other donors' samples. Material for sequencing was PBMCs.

The DNA of the CDR3 is TGCAGTGCTAGAGAAAGGGGCACGGGGCACAATGAGCAGTTCTTC. Amino acids: CSARERGTGHNEQFF. The chain uses TRBV20-1 and TRBJ2-1; D tentatively fits TRBD1 or TRBD2 (5 bases each). V was clipped by 0 bases and J by 5 bases, with 14 bases between them. Germline V gene lookup returns CDR1 DFQATT and CDR2 SNEGSKA (reference sequence). This CDR3 contains 15 residues.